What follows describes a single T cell receptor beta chain. Its antigen is currently unknown. An even split of each subset's genomic DNA across several immunoSEQ plates was performed. Using immunoSEQ multiplex PCR, the repertoire was profiled, and TCRdb retains in-frame clones only, with some absent. The sample holds hundreds of thousands of clones; around 74% are singletons and the top ten take under 2%. This sample was taken from a study of shared clonotypes between healthy human individuals. Study outcomes and limitations: Clonotypes not shared had lower generation probabilities than those common to all four donors.

Material for sequencing was memory CD4+ T cells sorted from blood. As to subset: CD45RA-negative fraction. The receptor's source is a woman aged 25-40 years in good health.

CDR3 sequence: CASSGSRQGSYNEQFF. Written as DNA, the CDR3 is TGTGCCAGCAGTGGCTCGAGACAGGGTAGTTACAATGAGCAGTTCTTC. The chain carries TRBV2 and TRBJ2-1; 7 bases line up with TRBD1. Trimming cost V 4 bases and J 4 bases; bases outside gene matches: 10. This CDR3 has 16 amino acids. Germline-derived CDR1 and CDR2 are SNHLY and FYNNEI. Complete variable domain (other parts from reference TRBV2 and TRBJ2-1): EPEVTQTPSHQVTQMGQEVILRCVPISNHLYFYWYRQILGQKVEFLVSFYNNEISEKSEIFDDQFSVERPDGSNFTLKIRSTKLEDSAMYFCASSGSRQGSYNEQFFGPGTRLTVL.